This TCR beta chain comes out of a study of vaccination and CD4 T cells after COVID-19. Study summary: Across the group, participants received two doses of either BNT162b2 or mRNA-1273 vaccine. Median time from second vaccine dose to sampling was 72 days (14 to 241). Study-wide results and limits: Spike mono-reactivity was the property of 304 of 307 vaccine-specific clones in convalescent patients.

The table lists this clonotype with a few counts. Its target is unknown. This sample's treatment: roughly 10-day PBMC culture with coronavirus spike peptide pools or control peptides (ViraFEST assay). Antigen-specific T cells were expanded with peptide pools by ViraFEST, and TCRs were then sequenced. Sequencing of DNA taken from cultured CD4+ T cells relied on the Oncomine TCR Beta short-read assay. TCRdb fed the PCR reads into MiXCR, producing one record per CDR3 protein. The sample lists 14,000 to 15,000 distinct CDR3 sequences; 50% to 55% were seen once. This clonotype was obtained from a human donor who had recovered from COVID-19. Sequenced: CD4+ T cells from blood, cultured in vitro.

CDR3: CASSQGQGGNTIYF. The CDR3 DNA reads as TGTGCCAGCTCCCAAGGACAGGGAGGAAACACCATATATTTT. This rearrangement joins TRBV6-1 to TRBJ1-3; 8 positions agree with TRBD1. This CDR3 is 14 amino acids long. Trimming cost V 8 bases and J 4 bases; bases outside gene matches: 7. Germline loops: CDR1 MNHNS, CDR2 SASEGT.